The 8 T cell receptor beta chains reported below all come from one sample, sequenced in a study of OX40 agonist ivuxolimab in advanced cancers. The assay was immunoSEQ multiplex PCR, and TCRdb's table has in-frame clones only and misses some. This sample yields about 20,000 clones, of which about nine tenths are seen a single time; about 17% belongs to the top ten. The sequences come from CD4+ or CD8+ T cells sorted from blood, collected in a trial of the OX40 agonist ivuxolimab. These receptors came from an adult with an advanced solid tumor such as melanoma, head and neck, liver or kidney cancer.

The chain uses TRBV7-2 and TRBJ1-3; D gene unclear. The CDR3 consists of 16 residues. The germline V gene encodes CDR1 SGHTA and CDR2 FQGNSA. V was shortened by 5 bases and J by 3 bases, with 17 bases between the two germline ends. The CDR3 here is CASSEPGQPNGNTIYF. Here the CDR3 DNA reads TGTGCCAGCAGCGAGCCCGGGCAGCCGAATGGAAACACCATATATTTT. The full variable domain, its missing parts supplied by reference TRBV7-2 and TRBJ1-3, is GAGVSQSPSNKVTEKGKDVELRCDPISGHTALYWYRQSLGQGLEFLIYFQGNSAPDKSGLPSDRFSAERTGGSVSTLTIQRTQQEDSAVYLCASSEPGQPNGNTIYFGEGSWLTVV.

This chain uses TRBV29-1 with TRBJ2-5, with 8 bases fitting TRBD2. Germline lookup yields CDR1 SQVTM and CDR2 ANQGSEA. After removal of 4 bases from V and 2 bases from J, the junction contained 6 bases not matched to a gene. This CDR3 is built from 14 residues. The CDR3 bases are TGCAGCGTTGGAGCGGGGGCCTTTCAAGAGACCCAGTACTTC. Translation: CSVGAGAFQETQYF.

Regarding this clone: A junction end diverges from the germline sequence, so it may reflect a read error. Here the CDR3 DNA reads TGTGCCAGCAGTCCCCAGCAGACTGGGAACACCATATATTTT. Protein product: CASSPQQTGNTIYF. The chain employs TRBV2 and TRBJ1-3; D remains unclear. Germline CDR1 and CDR2: SNHLY and FYNNEI. The CDR3 contains 14 residues.

The rearrangement uses TRBV9 and TRBJ1-1, with D uncertain. This CDR3 contains 13 residues. V was shortened by 0 bases and J by 8 bases, with 11 bases between the two germline ends. Germline CDR1 is SGDLS and CDR2 is YYNGEE. The chain's CDR3 is CASSVVGFGEAFF. CDR3 in DNA: TGTGCCAGCAGCGTAGTGGGGTTTGGGGAAGCTTTCTTT. The full variable domain, its missing parts supplied by reference TRBV9 and TRBJ1-1, is DSGVTQTPKHLITATGQRVTLRCSPRSGDLSVYWYQQSLDQGLQFLIQYYNGEERAKGNILERFSAQQFPDLHSELNLSSLELGDSALYFCASSVVGFGEAFFGQGTRLTVV.

This clone was seen just once. CDR3: CASSREGQETQYF. In DNA, the CDR3 is TGCGCCAGCAGCAGGGAGGGCCAAGAGACCCAGTACTTC. The chain employs TRBV5-1 and TRBJ2-5; TRBD2 agrees at 7 bases. There are 13 residues in the CDR3. Germline trimming cut 4 bases from V and 1 base from J; bases unmatched to any gene: 1. Germline V gives CDR1 SGHRS, CDR2 YFSETQ. Combining the CDR3 with reference TRBV5-1 and TRBJ2-5 gives the whole variable domain KAGVTQTPRYLIKTRGQQVTLSCSPISGHRSVSWYQQTPGQGLQFLFEYFSETQRNKGNFPGRFSGRQFSNSRSEMNVSTLELGDSALYLCASSREGQETQYFGPGTRLLVL.

The chain joins TRBV11-2 to TRBJ2-2; D is undetermined. V gave up 1 base and J gave up 1 base, with 10 bases separating them. This CDR3 spans 16 amino acids. CDR1 and CDR2 (germline): SGHAT, FQNNGV. The CDR3 DNA reads TGTGCCAGCAGCTTAGTGTCCGGCGTGAACACCGGGGAGCTGTTTTTT. Translating gives CASSLVSGVNTGELFF.

CDR3 sequence (DNA): TGTGCCAGCAGCTTAGCTCAGTTCAGCTCAGAGACCCAGTACTTC. Translating it yields CASSLAQFSSETQYF. The rearrangement uses TRBV7-9 and TRBJ2-5; D is ambiguous. V shed 0 bases and J shed 4 bases, with 12 bases lying between them. CDR3 length: 15 residues. The germline V gene has CDR1 SEHNR and CDR2 FQNEAQ (reference sequence).

The chain has TRBV29-1 and TRBJ2-5, with D maybe TRBD1 (6 bases). The V gene's germline CDR1 is SQVTM and CDR2 ANQGSEA. V dropped 7 bases and J dropped 3 bases, with 9 bases sitting between them. The CDR3 covers 11 residues. As DNA, the CDR3 is TGCAGCGCCACAGGGAAAGAGACCCAGTACTTC. It specifies CSATGKETQYF.